The 14 T cell receptor beta chains given below trace back to one sample, sequenced in a study of T cell changes during pregnancy in multiple sclerosis. Generated by immunoSEQ multiplex PCR, the TCRdb table keeps only in-frame clones and is missing some. This sample has 30,000 to 45,000 clones, with about 93% found just once. Here the sequenced sample was CD4+ T cells from peripheral blood mononuclear cells, taken after pregnancy. The receptor set was obtained from a female donor in good health, enrolled as a control in a pregnancy study.

This clone was seen a few times. The chain combines TRBV25-1 with TRBJ2-1; D might be TRBD1 (5 bases). V was trimmed by 2 bases and J by 7 bases, leaving 9 bases between them. The CDR3 is 13 amino acids. Germline V lookup: CDR1 MGHDK, CDR2 SYGVNS. As DNA, the CDR3 is TGTGCCAGCAGTGAACAGGGCTGGAATGAGCAGTTCTTC. This sequence encodes CASSEQGWNEQFF. The full variable domain, with the rest looked up from reference TRBV25-1 and TRBJ2-1, is EADIYQTPRYLVIGTGKKITLECSQTMGHDKMYWYQQDPGMELHLIHYSYGVNSTEKGDLSSESTVSRIRTEHFPLTLESARPSHTSQYLCASSEQGWNEQFFGPGTRLTVL.

The rearrangement uses TRBV27 and TRBJ2-1; TRBD2 aligns across 9 bases. The V gene's germline CDR1 is MNHEY and CDR2 SMNVEV (reference sequence). The V gene end was trimmed by 6 bases and the J gene end by 4 bases; junction bases not matched to a gene: 10. This CDR3 has 16 amino acids. The CDR3 spells CASSFKLAGFYNEQFF. CDR3 coding DNA: TGTGCCAGCAGCTTCAAACTAGCGGGTTTTTACAATGAGCAGTTCTTC.

This rearrangement joins TRBV5-8 to TRBJ2-5; 13 bases align to TRBD2. CDR1 is SGHTS, CDR2 YDEGEE, per germline. This CDR3 is built from 17 residues. Trimming took 4 bases from V and 0 from J; bases not matched to a gene: 6. CDR3 sequence: CASSPGLAGAHQETQYF. The CDR3 DNA is TGTGCCAGCAGCCCCGGACTAGCGGGGGCCCACCAAGAGACCCAGTACTTC.

J is TRBJ1-1 and V is TRBV18; TRBD1 matches at 8 bases. The CDR3 runs 13 residues. J was trimmed by 4 bases and V by 5 bases; bases with no gene match: 3. Germline CDR1 is KGHSH and CDR2 is LQKENI. This CDR3 is CASSSTGGTEAFF. CDR3 DNA: TGTGCCAGCTCATCTACAGGGGGCACTGAAGCTTTCTTT.

V usage is TRBV5-1 and J usage is TRBJ2-2, with 7 bases aligning to TRBD2. Germline assignment: CDR1 SGHRS and CDR2 YFSETQ. The CDR3 contains 17 residues. Trimming cost V 0 bases and J 7 bases; bases outside gene matches: 12. The CDR3 DNA is TGCGCCAGCAGCTTGGGCGGGAGCTCTCCTTTTGTCGGGGAGCTGTTTTTT. Translating it yields CASSLGGSSPFVGELFF.

There are a few counts of this clone. The chain combines TRBV7-6 with TRBJ1-5; D gene ambiguous. CDR3 length equals 16 residues. Trimming stripped 0 bases from V and 6 bases from J, with 15 bases between. CDR1 is SGHVS, CDR2 FNYEAQ, per germline. CDR3 protein: CASSLAARTDTQPQHF. CDR3 nucleotides: TGTGCCAGCAGCTTAGCCGCCAGAACCGACACTCAGCCCCAGCATTTT.

V usage is TRBV7-6 and J usage is TRBJ1-2; D remains unclear. CDR3 size: 15 residues. The V end was cut by 5 bases, the J end by 0 bases, with 13 bases between. Germline CDR1 and CDR2: SGHVS and FNYEAQ. The CDR3 sequence: CASSPQEGANYGYTF. The CDR3 DNA reads TGTGCCAGCAGCCCTCAGGAGGGAGCTAACTATGGCTACACCTTC.

The chain uses TRBV30 and TRBJ2-5, with 12 bases identical to TRBD2. The CDR3 spans 15 residues. V lost 0 bases and J lost 2; bases outside the gene matches: 1. CDR1 is GTSNPN and CDR2 is SVGIG in the germline V gene (reference sequence). The DNA for the CDR3 is TGTGCCTGGAGTGTACTAGCGGGGGGACAAGAGACCCAGTACTTC. Amino acid sequence: CAWSVLAGGQETQYF.

In DNA form, the CDR3 reads TGCGCCAGCAGCTTGGGACTAGCGGGAGGTCAAGAGACCCAGTACTTC. This translates into CASSLGLAGGQETQYF. The chain links TRBV5-1 to TRBJ2-5; TRBD2 agrees at 13 bases. The germline V gene encodes CDR1 SGHRS and CDR2 YFSETQ. Germline trimming cut 0 bases from V and 2 bases from J; bases unmatched to any gene: 1. This CDR3 has 16 amino acids.

The rearrangement uses TRBV4-1 and TRBJ2-1; 8 nucleotides line up with TRBD1. The V and J ends lost 0 bases and 5 bases, in that order; junction bases with no gene match: 3. CDR3 length equals 15 residues. Germline V gene lookup returns CDR1 MGHRA and CDR2 YSYEKL. The CDR3 loop is CASSQEGQGDNEQFF. The CDR3 DNA reads as TGCGCCAGCAGCCAAGAAGGACAGGGAGACAATGAGCAGTTCTTC.

The sample holds one count of this clone. At the DNA level, this CDR3 is encoded by other sequences in the same sample as well. The rearrangement links TRBV9 to TRBJ1-3; 8 positions match TRBD1. The germline V gene has CDR1 SGDLS and CDR2 YYNGEE. The CDR3 consists of 15 residues. V gave up 3 bases and J gave up 3 bases; unmatched junction bases: 5. As DNA, the CDR3 is TGTGCCAGCAGCGCACAGGGGGTATATGGAAACACCATATATTTT. This codes for CASSAQGVYGNTIYF.

This clone was seen just once. The chain carries TRBV27 and TRBJ2-7, with TRBD2 matching over 13 bases. The ends lost 1 base at V and 2 bases at J; junction bases unmatched: 5. CDR3 size: 17 residues. Germline lookup yields CDR1 MNHEY and CDR2 SMNVEV (reference sequence). Here the CDR3 DNA reads TGTGCCAGCAGTTTATATGGGGGACTAGCGGGGCCCTACGAGCAGTACTTC. Protein sequence: CASSLYGGLAGPYEQYF.

This chain joins TRBV27 and TRBJ2-5; D is uncertain. Germline CDR1 is MNHEY and CDR2 is SMNVEV (reference sequence). The CDR3 runs to 13 residues. V shed 2 bases and J shed 5 bases, with 9 bases lying between them. The CDR3 DNA reads as TGTGCCAGCAGTTTAGGCCTTTGGGAGACCCAGTACTTC. Encoded protein: CASSLGLWETQYF.

The chain combines TRBV2 with TRBJ2-7; tentative D call: TRBD2 (6 bases). Germline lookup yields CDR1 SNHLY and CDR2 FYNNEI. The CDR3 is 13 residues long. The V and J ends lost 7 bases and 3 bases respectively, with 13 bases between them. CDR3 residues: CASTRDLGYEQYF. CDR3 in DNA: TGTGCCAGCACTAGGGACTTGGGCTACGAGCAGTACTTC.